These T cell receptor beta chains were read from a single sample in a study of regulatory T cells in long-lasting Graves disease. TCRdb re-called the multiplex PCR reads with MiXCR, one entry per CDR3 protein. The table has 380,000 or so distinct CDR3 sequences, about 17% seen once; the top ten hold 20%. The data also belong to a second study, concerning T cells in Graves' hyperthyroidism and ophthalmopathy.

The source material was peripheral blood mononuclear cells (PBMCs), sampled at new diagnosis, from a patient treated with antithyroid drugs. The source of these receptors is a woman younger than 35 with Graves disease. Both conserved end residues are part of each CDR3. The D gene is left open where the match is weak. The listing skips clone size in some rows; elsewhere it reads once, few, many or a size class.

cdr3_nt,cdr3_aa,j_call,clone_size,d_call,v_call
TGTGCCAGCAGCTTAGGACAAATAAACATTCAGTACTTC,CASSLGQINIQYF,TRBJ2-4,many,NA,TRBV7-9
TGCAGCGTCTTGGGGGCCTTGGCCCGCGAGCAGTACTTC,CSVLGALAREQYF,TRBJ2-7,NA,NA,TRBV29-1
TGTGCCAGCAGCCATACAGATCGACTAGCGGGAGTAGAGACCCAGTACTTC,CASSHTDRLAGVETQYF,TRBJ2-5,many,TRBD2,TRBV7-9
TGTGCCAGCTCGCGCACAGGAACCAATGAGCAGTTCTTC,CASSRTGTNEQFF,TRBJ2-1,NA,NA,TRBV25-1
TGTGCCAGCAGTTCCCCCTCTAGCGGGGTCTCCTACGAGCAGTACTTC,CASSSPSSGVSYEQYF,TRBJ2-7,many,TRBD2,TRBV28
TGCGCCAGCAGCCCGACAGACAATGAGCAGTTCTTC,CASSPTDNEQFF,TRBJ2-1,many,NA,TRBV5-1
TGTGCCAGCTCACCCAATCAGGGAGACGGTCAGCCCCAGCATTTT,CASSPNQGDGQPQHF,TRBJ1-5,many,NA,TRBV18
TGTGCCAGCAGTTATCGGAGGTTTGCCTACGAGCAGTACTTC,CASSYRRFAYEQYF,TRBJ2-7,many,NA,TRBV6-2/TRBV6-3
TGTGCCAGCAACCGAAACCGGGACGGCAGCTCCTACGAGCAGTACTTC,CASNRNRDGSSYEQYF,TRBJ2-7,NA,NA,TRBV4-2
TGTGCCAGCAGTTCGTACACAACGCAGTATTTT,CASSSYTTQYF,TRBJ2-3,many,NA,TRBV27
TGTGCCAGCAGCCAGGGGAGGGGTTACTACAATGAGCAGTTCTTC,CASSQGRGYYNEQFF,TRBJ2-1,many,TRBD2,TRBV3-1
TGCGCCAGCAGCTTGGAGGGGGCTGAGGACACTGAAGCTTTCTTT,CASSLEGAEDTEAFF,TRBJ1-1,NA,TRBD1,TRBV5-1
TGTGCCAGCAGCTTATTCGGGGGAACTAACACTGAAGCTTTCTTT,CASSLFGGTNTEAFF,TRBJ1-1,many,NA,TRBV7-9
TGTGCCAGCAGCCCGCATAGCGGGGTAAATGAGCAGCTCTTC,CASSPHSGVNEQLF,TRBJ2-1,NA,TRBD2,TRBV7-3
TGTGCCAGCAGTGCAGGACAGATTGATAATTCACCCCTCCACTTT,CASSAGQIDNSPLHF,TRBJ1-6,many,NA,TRBV27
TGCGCCAGCAGCTTGCTTACGACCGGGACACCGGATGGCTACACCTTC,CASSLLTTGTPDGYTF,TRBJ1-2,few,NA,TRBV5-1
TGTGCCTGGAGTGAGAGCGTCGGAAACACCATATATTTT,CAWSESVGNTIYF,TRBJ1-3,many,NA,TRBV30
TGTGCCAGCAGTGAAGTGCCCAATTACAATGAGCAGTTCTTC,CASSEVPNYNEQFF,TRBJ2-1,many,NA,TRBV6-1
TGTGCCAGCAGTCTCGGGACAGGGGAGAACACTGAAGCTTTCTTT,CASSLGTGENTEAFF,TRBJ1-1,many,TRBD1,TRBV12-3/TRBV12-4
TGTGCCAGCAGCTTATTGGACAAAGCTTTCTTT,CASSLLDKAFF,TRBJ1-1,NA,NA,TRBV7-9
TGTGCCAGCAGTTACGGAATGGCGGGAGGGCCGATCGAGCAGTACTTC,CASSYGMAGGPIEQYF,TRBJ2-7,many,TRBD2,TRBV6-2/TRBV6-3
TGTGCCAGTAGTCCAATTCTCCGGGACTCGTATTCCTACGAGCAGTACTTC,CASSPILRDSYSYEQYF,TRBJ2-7,NA,NA,TRBV19
TGTGCCAGCAGTCCCCTACTGACAGACTCTAACTATGGCTACACCTTC,CASSPLLTDSNYGYTF,TRBJ1-2,NA,NA,TRBV27
TGTGCCAGCAGTCCCGGAGATTACTTTACGCAGTATTTT,CASSPGDYFTQYF,TRBJ2-3,few,NA,TRBV6-2/TRBV6-3
TGTGCCAGCAGTTTCGCCGGGACAGGGGCTGAAAAACTGTTTTTT,CASSFAGTGAEKLFF,TRBJ1-4,many,TRBD1,TRBV28
TGTGCCAGCAGTTTAAACGGGGGCGACGAGCAGTACTTC,CASSLNGGDEQYF,TRBJ2-7,many,NA,TRBV12-3/TRBV12-4
TGCAGCGTTGGGGGCTTTGGCGGTCAGCCCCAGCATTTT,CSVGGFGGQPQHF,TRBJ1-5,NA,NA,TRBV29-1
TGTGCCAGCAGTTCATACAGGGACATCCCAACTGAAGCTTTCTTT,CASSSYRDIPTEAFF,TRBJ1-1,many,NA,TRBV12-3/TRBV12-4
TGTGCCAGCAGTTACTCGCGTCCCGAAGAGCAGTTCTTC,CASSYSRPEEQFF,TRBJ2-1,many,NA,TRBV6-2/TRBV6-3
TGTGCCAGCACCGAAGCGAACACCGGGGAGCTGTTTTTT,CASTEANTGELFF,TRBJ2-2,NA,NA,TRBV27
TGTGCCAGCAGCCAAGTTCGGGAGACCCAGCACTTC,CASSQVRETQHF,TRBJ2-1,NA,NA,TRBV3-1
TGTGCCAGCAGCCAAGGGCTAGCGGTCTACAATGAGCAGTTCTTC,CASSQGLAVYNEQFF,TRBJ2-1,few,TRBD2,TRBV4-2
TGCAGCGTTATCCAGACAGGCCGGTACGAGCAGTACTTC,CSVIQTGRYEQYF,TRBJ2-7,many,NA,TRBV29-1
TGTGCCAGCAGTACCCCGATGGGGGGGCGCAGGGACTATGGCTACACCTTC,CASSTPMGGRRDYGYTF,TRBJ1-2,few,NA,TRBV28
TGCGCCAGCAGCTTGGGGGCCCCCGGGACAGGGAAGGCCTACAATGAGCAGTTCTTC,CASSLGAPGTGKAYNEQFF,TRBJ2-1,many,TRBD1,TRBV5-1
TGTGCCAGCTCACGGGAACAGGGTGGGACAGATACGCAGTATTTT,CASSREQGGTDTQYF,TRBJ2-3,many,NA,TRBV18
TGTGCCAGCAGCCAAGGTCCGGGAGATGAAAAACTGTTTTTT,CASSQGPGDEKLFF,TRBJ1-4,NA,NA,TRBV3-1
TGTGCCAGCAGTGCTTGGATGGGGCTGGGCAATCAGCCCCAGCATTTT,CASSAWMGLGNQPQHF,TRBJ1-5,NA,NA,TRBV2
TGTGCCAGCAGCGTAGAGAGTCTAGCGCTTGAGCATTTCTTC,CASSVESLALEHFF,TRBJ2-1,NA,NA,TRBV9
TGTGCCAGCAGTTCGCCGGGGGCGATACCTCTAAACACAGATACGCAGTATTTT,CASSSPGAIPLNTDTQYF,TRBJ2-3,many,NA,TRBV28
TGTGCCAGCAGCCCGACCACAGATACGCAGTATTTT,CASSPTTDTQYF,TRBJ2-3,many,NA,TRBV28
TGTGCCAGCAGCCCGGGACTGTTCTCTGGGGCCAACGTCCTGATTTTC,CASSPGLFSGANVLIF,TRBJ2-6,NA,NA,TRBV5-4
TGTGCCAGCAGCTTAGGTCGTCTCGAGACCCAGTACTTC,CASSLGRLETQYF,TRBJ2-5,many,NA,TRBV7-8
TGTGCCAGCAGCTTGGAGGACGGACAAGAGACCCAGTACTTC,CASSLEDGQETQYF,TRBJ2-5,NA,NA,TRBV5-8
TGCGCCAGCAGTGAGCCGGGGGTAGGCCAGCCCCAGCATTTT,CASSEPGVGQPQHF,TRBJ1-5,many,NA,TRBV10-2
TGTGCCAGCGGTTGGGACAGCCAAGAGACCCAGTACTTC,CASGWDSQETQYF,TRBJ2-5,many,TRBD1,TRBV3-1
TGTGCCTGGAGTGTACAGGCTCGGGGTTTGGGCTACACCTTC,CAWSVQARGLGYTF,TRBJ1-2,NA,NA,TRBV30
TGCGCCAGCAGCAGAACTAGCGGGGAGAACACCGGGGAGCTGTTTTTT,CASSRTSGENTGELFF,TRBJ2-2,many,TRBD2,TRBV5-1
TGTGCCAGCAGCTTAGCACAGGCAGAGGAAAAACTGTTTTTT,CASSLAQAEEKLFF,TRBJ1-4,once,NA,TRBV7-9
TGTGCCAGCAGTGACACGGCGGGAGTCCTCACAGATACGCAGTATTTT,CASSDTAGVLTDTQYF,TRBJ2-3,NA,TRBD2,TRBV6-4
TGTGCCAGCAGCTTGGTTCCAGGGGGCGCAGGGGGCAATCAGCCCCAGCATTTT,CASSLVPGGAGGNQPQHF,TRBJ1-5,NA,TRBD1,TRBV5-8
TGTGCCAGCAGTGACAGCAGTCACAATGAGCAGTTCTTC,CASSDSSHNEQFF,TRBJ2-1,many,NA,TRBV6-1
TGTGCCAGCAGTAGGACAGACGAAGGCTACACCTTC,CASSRTDEGYTF,TRBJ1-2,NA,NA,TRBV2
TGTGCCAGCCGCCCCACGGGAGGACAGGGCTACAATGAGCAGTTCTTC,CASRPTGGQGYNEQFF,TRBJ2-1,many,NA,TRBV28
TGTGCCAGCAGTTCAATGAGGGGCAACTACGAGCAGTACTTC,CASSSMRGNYEQYF,TRBJ2-7,many,NA,TRBV12-3/TRBV12-4